Listed below are T cell receptor beta chains from one sample, sequenced in a study of shared clonotypes between healthy human individuals. Sequencing used immunoSEQ multiplex PCR; TCRdb keeps in-frame clones, though not all of them. The profile shows more than 400,000 clones, approximately 84% of them singletons. The material sequenced was PBMCs. The receptor set was obtained from a woman aged 40 to 55 in good health. Some clones in this sample may be carry-over from other donors' samples. Each CDR3 is given with its conserved first and last residue. Fields, in order: clone size, V gene, D gene, J gene, CDR3 DNA, CDR3 protein. A D gene is named only where the DNA matches it firmly. Clone sizes are given selectively: once, few, many, or a class where the clone is expanded.

clone size: many
V gene: TRBV9
D gene: TRBD1
J gene: TRBJ1-1
CDR3 DNA: TGTGCCAGCATCATACAGGGGGCTGTGAACACTGAAGCTTTCTTT
CDR3 protein: CASIIQGAVNTEAFF

clone size: -
V gene: TRBV7-3
D gene: -
J gene: TRBJ2-5
CDR3 DNA: TGTGCCAGCAGCTTATTTGGAGGCCCGATCGAGACCCAGTACTTC
CDR3 protein: CASSLFGGPIETQYF

clone size: few
V gene: TRBV18
D gene: TRBD2
J gene: TRBJ2-7
CDR3 DNA: TGTGCCAGCTCACAAACTAGCGGGAGCATCGACGAGCAGTACTTC
CDR3 protein: CASSQTSGSIDEQYF

clone size: few
V gene: TRBV11-2
D gene: -
J gene: TRBJ2-1
CDR3 DNA: TGTGCCAGCAGCTTAGGGGACTCCCTCTACAATGAGCAGTTCTTC
CDR3 protein: CASSLGDSLYNEQFF

clone size: once
V gene: TRBV28
D gene: -
J gene: TRBJ2-5
CDR3 DNA: TGTGCCAGCAGTTTATACAGGCCGGGGACCCAGTACTTC
CDR3 protein: CASSLYRPGTQYF

clone size: -
V gene: TRBV13
D gene: TRBD1
J gene: TRBJ2-3
CDR3 DNA: TGTGCCAGCAGCTCTTCCGGGACAGGCACAGATACGCAGTATTTT
CDR3 protein: CASSSSGTGTDTQYF

clone size: -
V gene: TRBV2
D gene: -
J gene: TRBJ1-2
CDR3 DNA: TGTGCCAGCAGTGAACAGGGACCGAACTATGGCTACACCTTC
CDR3 protein: CASSEQGPNYGYTF

clone size: -
V gene: TRBV4-1
D gene: -
J gene: TRBJ1-1
CDR3 DNA: TGCGCCAGCAGCCAAGCTCCGGGTTGGAACACTGAAGCTTTCTTT
CDR3 protein: CASSQAPGWNTEAFF

clone size: once
V gene: TRBV19
D gene: TRBD2
J gene: TRBJ2-7
CDR3 DNA: TGTGCCAGTAGTATATTAGCGGGATCCGACGAGCAGTACTTC
CDR3 protein: CASSILAGSDEQYF

clone size: -
V gene: TRBV11-3
D gene: TRBD1
J gene: TRBJ2-2
CDR3 DNA: TGTGCCAGCAGCGCACGGACAGGGGGCGGCGGGGAGCTGTTTTTT
CDR3 protein: CASSARTGGGGELFF

clone size: once
V gene: TRBV4-2
D gene: TRBD2
J gene: TRBJ2-3
CDR3 DNA: TGTGCCAGCAGCCGGAGGGCACAGCGGGAGGGCCCGGGCACAGATACGCAGTATTTT
CDR3 protein: CASSRRAQREGPGTDTQYF

clone size: -
V gene: TRBV7-3
D gene: -
J gene: TRBJ1-2
CDR3 DNA: TGTGCCAGCAGCTTAATAGCGGGGGCCCGCTACACCTTC
CDR3 protein: CASSLIAGARYTF

clone size: -
V gene: TRBV11-2
D gene: -
J gene: TRBJ1-2
CDR3 DNA: TGCGCCAGCAGGATCAAACCTAACTATGGCTACACCTTC
CDR3 protein: CASRIKPNYGYTF

clone size: few
V gene: TRBV10-1
D gene: -
J gene: TRBJ2-5
CDR3 DNA: TGCGCCAGCAGTGAGTCGAGGGCGGGACTTCAAGAGACCCAGTACTTC
CDR3 protein: CASSESRAGLQETQYF

clone size: -
V gene: TRBV5-1
D gene: -
J gene: TRBJ2-5
CDR3 DNA: TGCGCCAGCAGCCCCTTGGGCGCCCGAGAGACCCAGTACTTC
CDR3 protein: CASSPLGARETQYF

clone size: -
V gene: TRBV6-5
D gene: -
J gene: TRBJ1-5
CDR3 DNA: TGTGCCAGCAGCAGTACAGGGAATCAGCCCCAGCATTTT
CDR3 protein: CASSSTGNQPQHF

clone size: -
V gene: TRBV18
D gene: -
J gene: TRBJ2-1
CDR3 DNA: TGTGCCAGCTCACCAGTCCCTCAACATGAGCAGTTCTTC
CDR3 protein: CASSPVPQHEQFF

clone size: -
V gene: TRBV27
D gene: -
J gene: TRBJ2-7
CDR3 DNA: TGTGCCAGCAGTCGAAAAGACAGTTCCTACGAGCAGTACTTC
CDR3 protein: CASSRKDSSYEQYF

clone size: -
V gene: TRBV7-6
D gene: -
J gene: TRBJ2-3
CDR3 DNA: TGTGCCAGCAGCTTAGAGGCCTGGTCTTACACAGATACGCAGTATTTT
CDR3 protein: CASSLEAWSYTDTQYF

clone size: -
V gene: TRBV28
D gene: TRBD2
J gene: TRBJ2-3
CDR3 DNA: TGTGCCAGCAGTTTACTAGGGACTAGCGGGTCCAACACAGATACGCAGTATTTT
CDR3 protein: CASSLLGTSGSNTDTQYF

clone size: -
V gene: TRBV7-7
D gene: -
J gene: TRBJ2-1
CDR3 DNA: TGTGCTAGCAGCCGCGACAGAATTAACAATGAGCAGTTCTTC
CDR3 protein: CASSRDRINNEQFF

clone size: -
V gene: TRBV21-1
D gene: -
J gene: TRBJ2-1
CDR3 DNA: TGTGCCACAACACCTATTTACCTAGCGGGAGGGCGCAACAATGAGCAGTTCTTC
CDR3 protein: CATTPIYLAGGRNNEQFF

clone size: -
V gene: TRBV19
D gene: -
J gene: TRBJ2-2
CDR3 DNA: TGTGCCAGTAGTATTTCAGGGTCCAACACCGGGGAGCTGTTTTTT
CDR3 protein: CASSISGSNTGELFF

clone size: -
V gene: TRBV7-2
D gene: TRBD2
J gene: TRBJ2-7
CDR3 DNA: TGTGCCAGCAGCCTCCGACTAGCGGGTCCCTACGAGCAGTACTTC
CDR3 protein: CASSLRLAGPYEQYF

clone size: -
V gene: TRBV5-1
D gene: -
J gene: TRBJ1-2
CDR3 DNA: TGCGCCAGCAGCTTGGGGTGGACAGCCTCAAAAGATTTCTATGGCTACACCTTC
CDR3 protein: CASSLGWTASKDFYGYTF

clone size: -
V gene: TRBV18
D gene: TRBD2
J gene: TRBJ2-1
CDR3 DNA: TGTGCCAGCTCCCAGACTAGCGGGCGTACCTACAATGAGCAGTTCTTC
CDR3 protein: CASSQTSGRTYNEQFF

clone size: once
V gene: TRBV18
D gene: -
J gene: TRBJ2-7
CDR3 DNA: TGTGCCAGCTCACCCCCCCCCGGGCGGGGCAGCGAGCAGTACTTC
CDR3 protein: CASSPPPGRGSEQYF

clone size: -
V gene: TRBV27
D gene: TRBD2
J gene: TRBJ2-5
CDR3 DNA: TGTGCCAGCAGTCCGGGGGGGACCCAGTACTTC
CDR3 protein: CASSPGGTQYF

clone size: -
V gene: TRBV7-6
D gene: TRBD2
J gene: TRBJ2-1
CDR3 DNA: TGTGCCAGCAGCCCCCGGACTAGCGGGAGGGCCAACCAGTTCTTC
CDR3 protein: CASSPRTSGRANQFF

clone size: -
V gene: TRBV5-1
D gene: TRBD1
J gene: TRBJ2-1
CDR3 DNA: TGCGCCAGCAGCCAACAGGGGGTCGGGCAGTTCTTC
CDR3 protein: CASSQQGVGQFF

clone size: -
V gene: TRBV27
D gene: TRBD2
J gene: TRBJ2-7
CDR3 DNA: TGTGCCAGCAGACGACTAGCGGGAGACTACGAGCAGTACTTC
CDR3 protein: CASRRLAGDYEQYF

clone size: -
V gene: TRBV29-1
D gene: -
J gene: TRBJ2-1
CDR3 DNA: TGCAGCGTTGTACAGGGCTCCTACAATGAGCAGTTCTTC
CDR3 protein: CSVVQGSYNEQFF

clone size: once
V gene: TRBV29-1
D gene: -
J gene: TRBJ2-6
CDR3 DNA: TGCAGCGTTGAAGATCACCAAGGGGCTGGGGCCAACGTCCTGACTTTC
CDR3 protein: CSVEDHQGAGANVLTF

clone size: -
V gene: TRBV9
D gene: TRBD1
J gene: TRBJ1-1
CDR3 DNA: TGTGCCAGCAGGGACAGGGGAGGAACTGAAGCTTTCTTT
CDR3 protein: CASRDRGGTEAFF

clone size: -
V gene: TRBV30
D gene: -
J gene: TRBJ2-7
CDR3 DNA: TGTGCCTGGAGTGCTAGACTGGGGTACGAGCAGTACTTC
CDR3 protein: CAWSARLGYEQYF

clone size: few
V gene: TRBV19
D gene: -
J gene: TRBJ1-3
CDR3 DNA: TGTGCCAGTAGTATATCCGGCAAAGCCTCTGGAAACACCATATATTTT
CDR3 protein: CASSISGKASGNTIYF

clone size: -
V gene: TRBV18
D gene: TRBD1
J gene: TRBJ1-1
CDR3 DNA: TGTGCCAGCTCACCCGCTTTCGAGGGACAGCAGAACACTGAAGCTTTCTTT
CDR3 protein: CASSPAFEGQQNTEAFF

clone size: -
V gene: TRBV5-4
D gene: TRBD2
J gene: TRBJ2-1
CDR3 DNA: TGTGCCAGCAGCTCGAAGCGGGAGCTCTCCTACAATGAGCAGTTCTTC
CDR3 protein: CASSSKRELSYNEQFF

clone size: -
V gene: TRBV4-2
D gene: -
J gene: TRBJ2-1
CDR3 DNA: TGTGCCAGCAGCCAAGACAGGGCGGTCTACAATGAGCAGTTCTTC
CDR3 protein: CASSQDRAVYNEQFF

clone size: -
V gene: TRBV6-5
D gene: TRBD1
J gene: TRBJ2-1
CDR3 DNA: TGTGCCAGCCAGCGGGACAGGGACAATGAGCAGTTCTTC
CDR3 protein: CASQRDRDNEQFF

clone size: -
V gene: TRBV7-2
D gene: TRBD1
J gene: TRBJ2-7
CDR3 DNA: TGTGCCAGCAGCTTAGCTCTCGGCAGGGGGAACTACGAGCAGTACTTC
CDR3 protein: CASSLALGRGNYEQYF